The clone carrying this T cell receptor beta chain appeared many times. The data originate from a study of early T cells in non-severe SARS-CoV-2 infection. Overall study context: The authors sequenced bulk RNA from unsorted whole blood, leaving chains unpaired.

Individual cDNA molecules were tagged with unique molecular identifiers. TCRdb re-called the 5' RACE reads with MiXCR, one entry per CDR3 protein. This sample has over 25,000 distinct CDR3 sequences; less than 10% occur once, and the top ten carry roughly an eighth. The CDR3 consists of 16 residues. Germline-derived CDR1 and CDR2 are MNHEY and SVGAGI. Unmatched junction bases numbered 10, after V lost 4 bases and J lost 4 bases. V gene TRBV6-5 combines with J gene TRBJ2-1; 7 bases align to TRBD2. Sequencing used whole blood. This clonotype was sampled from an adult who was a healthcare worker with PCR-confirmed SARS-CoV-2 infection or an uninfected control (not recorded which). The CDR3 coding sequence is TGTGCCAGCAGTTTAAGTAGCGGGCTAACTTACAATGAGCAGTTCTTC. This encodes CASSLSSGLTYNEQFF.